This T cell receptor (beta chain) was captured by sequencing in a study of blood T cell repertoires in COVID-19. Study-wide background: The study drew acute and convalescent COVID-19 samples from the United States, Italy and Spain. PBMCs, B-cell-depleted T cells, or T cells provided the cDNA or gDNA that made up the material.

The germline gives CDR1 GTSNPN, CDR2 SVGIG (reference sequence). This CDR3 comprises 12 residues. V lost 4 bases and J lost 5, with 12 bases in between. Libraries were prepared by immunoSEQ multiplex PCR; TCRdb keeps only in-frame clonotypes and omits some of them. The sample consists of tens of thousands of clones, 91% of them appearing once. The sequence was collected from a woman older than 75 with acute or convalescent COVID-19. The sample was peripheral blood. The chain joins TRBV30 to TRBJ2-7; D remains ambiguous. The CDR3 loop reads CAWKGGSHEQYF. The CDR3 DNA reads as TGTGCCTGGAAAGGCGGCAGCCACGAGCAGTACTTC.